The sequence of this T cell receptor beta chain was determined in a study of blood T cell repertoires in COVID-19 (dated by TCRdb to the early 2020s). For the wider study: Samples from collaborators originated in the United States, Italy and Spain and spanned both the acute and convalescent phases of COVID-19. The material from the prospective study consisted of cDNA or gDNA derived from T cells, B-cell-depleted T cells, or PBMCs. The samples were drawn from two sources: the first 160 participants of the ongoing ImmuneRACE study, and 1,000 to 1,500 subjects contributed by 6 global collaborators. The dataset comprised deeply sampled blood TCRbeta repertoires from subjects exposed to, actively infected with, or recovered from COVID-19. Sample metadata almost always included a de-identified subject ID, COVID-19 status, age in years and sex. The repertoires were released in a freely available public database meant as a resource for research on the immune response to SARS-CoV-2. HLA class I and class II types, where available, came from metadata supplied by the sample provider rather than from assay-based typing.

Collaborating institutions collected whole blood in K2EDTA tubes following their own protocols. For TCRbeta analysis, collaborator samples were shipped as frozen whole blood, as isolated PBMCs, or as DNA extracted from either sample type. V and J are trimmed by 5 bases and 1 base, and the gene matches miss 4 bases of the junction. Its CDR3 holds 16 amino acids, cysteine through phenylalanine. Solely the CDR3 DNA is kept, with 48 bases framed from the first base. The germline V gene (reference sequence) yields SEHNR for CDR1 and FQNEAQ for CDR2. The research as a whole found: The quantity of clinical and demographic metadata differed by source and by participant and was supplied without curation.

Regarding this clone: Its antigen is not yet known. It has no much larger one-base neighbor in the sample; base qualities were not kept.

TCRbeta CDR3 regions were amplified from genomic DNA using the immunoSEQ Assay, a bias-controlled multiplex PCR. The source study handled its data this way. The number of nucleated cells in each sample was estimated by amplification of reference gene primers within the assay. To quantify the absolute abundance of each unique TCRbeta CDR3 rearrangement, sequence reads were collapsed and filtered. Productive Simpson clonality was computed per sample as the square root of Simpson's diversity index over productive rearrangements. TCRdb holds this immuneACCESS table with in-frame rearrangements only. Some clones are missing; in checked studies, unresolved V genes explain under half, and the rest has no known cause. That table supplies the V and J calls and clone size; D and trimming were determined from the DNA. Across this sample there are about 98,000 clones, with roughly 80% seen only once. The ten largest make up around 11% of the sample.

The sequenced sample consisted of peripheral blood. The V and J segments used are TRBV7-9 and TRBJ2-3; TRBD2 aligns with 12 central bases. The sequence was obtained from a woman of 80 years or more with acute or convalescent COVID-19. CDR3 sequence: CASSTGLAGRTDTQYF. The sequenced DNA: TGTGCCAGCAGCACCGGACTAGCGGGGCGCACAGATACGCAGTATTTT.